The clone carrying this T cell receptor beta chain was observed a handful of times. The antigen remains unidentified. The record originates from a study of T-cell memory formation after mild COVID-19. The overall study: Clustering of TCRs was largely donor specific.

The study's findings and limits: Contracting clones from day 15 to 85 had balanced CD4/CD8; later expanders favoured CD4+.

V dropped 0 bases and J dropped 5 bases, with 16 bases sitting between them. Germline V CDR1 and CDR2: KGHDR, SFDVKD. The CDR3 contains 18 residues. The authors produced TCR alpha and TCR beta cDNA libraries with sample barcodes and UMIs by 5'RACE using constant-segment primers. TCRdb itself ran the 5' RACE reads through MiXCR, one entry per CDR3 protein. The table includes 400,000 to 500,000 distinct CDR3 sequences, around 20% detected once. The TCR sequence derives from an adult woman who had mild COVID-19 (a few samples of this study predate the infection). Cell type and time point are not known. The V call is TRBV24-1, the J call TRBJ1-6; D not resolved. The sequenced sample was PBMCs or a T cell subset sorted from them (not recorded which). The CDR3 reads CATSDLGRMKKNNSPLHF. For the CDR3, the DNA is TGTGCCACCAGTGATTTGGGGAGGATGAAAAAAAATAATTCACCCCTCCACTTT.